These 27 T cell receptor beta chains share one sample of origin, sequenced in a study of beta chain features in type 1 diabetes. Sequenced material consisted of expressed TCRB transcripts (all of the isolated RNA was reverse transcribed). The data were produced by immunoSEQ multiplex PCR, yet TCRdb's version contains in-frame clones alone and is incomplete. The profile covers roughly 140,000 clones, with roughly 7.2% appearing a single time and about 1.3% taken by the ten largest. Sequenced sample: central memory CD4+ T cells from blood. Source of these receptors: a woman in her 30s in good health.

In this sample, this clone turned up a few times. The V gene is TRBV28, the J gene TRBJ1-1; D possibly corresponds to TRBD1 (5 bases). CDR3 size: 12 residues. Per germline, CDR1 MDHEN and CDR2 SYDVKM. V lost 11 bases and J 6 bases, leaving 16 bases between the germline ends. CDR3 loop: CALKGRRAEAFF. The CDR3 coding sequence is TGTGCCCTCAAGGGGCGGAGGGCTGAAGCTTTCTTT.

This clone turned up a few times. V usage is TRBV29-1 and J usage is TRBJ2-7, with TRBD1 identical over 9 bases. Germline-derived CDR1 and CDR2 are SQVTM and ANQGSEA. J lost 5 bases, V lost 5 bases, and 16 bases had no gene match. There are 16 residues in the CDR3. The CDR3: CSVIVGPRQGGDEQYF. Here the CDR3 DNA reads TGCAGCGTTATTGTAGGTCCCCGACAGGGGGGAGACGAGCAGTACTTC.

This clone appeared a few times. The chain employs TRBV28 and TRBJ1-5, with TRBD1 identical over 9 bases. V dropped 4 bases and J dropped 5; count of bases not matched to a gene: 15. CDR3 size: 18 residues. The germline CDR1 and CDR2 sequences are MDHEN and SYDVKM. The CDR3 here is CASSSYRDRVVGHQPQHF. The CDR3 coding sequence is TGTGCCAGCAGTTCGTACCGGGACAGGGTTGTTGGGCATCAGCCCCAGCATTTT.

This clone was counted a few times. The chain uses TRBV18 and TRBJ1-2; no clear D gene. Trimming took 1 base from V and 6 from J, leaving 6 bases between them. Germline lookup yields CDR1 KGHSH and CDR2 LQKENI. The CDR3 has 12 amino acids. The CDR3 nucleotides are TGTGCCAGCTCACCACGGAGGGATGGCTACACCTTC. It codes for CASSPRRDGYTF.

A few counts support this clone. This chain links TRBV6-6 with TRBJ2-7; 8 nucleotides match TRBD2. This CDR3 has 15 amino acids. V trimming: 6 bases; J trimming: 2 bases; junction bases outside the gene matches: 9. CDR1 MNHNY and CDR2 SVGAGI come from the germline V gene (reference sequence). The CDR3 region is CASSYDEGLAYEQYF. The DNA of the CDR3 is TGTGCCAGCAGCTACGACGAGGGACTAGCCTACGAGCAGTACTTC.

The chain carries TRBV7-9 and TRBJ2-5; 13 positions agree with TRBD2. The CDR3 is 16 amino acids. Trimming at V came to 3 bases and at J to 5 bases, leaving 6 bases not matched to a gene. Looked up from germline, CDR1 is SEHNR and CDR2 is FQNEAQ (reference sequence). The CDR3 loop reads CASSLGTSGRAETQYF. The CDR3 DNA reads TGTGCCAGCAGCTTGGGAACTAGCGGGAGGGCGGAGACCCAGTACTTC.

The chain has TRBV11-2 and TRBJ2-1, with D possibly being TRBD2 (5 bases). The CDR3 runs 15 residues. Trimming shortened V by 0 bases and J by 5 bases, and 11 bases separated the two germline ends. Germline CDR1 and CDR2: SGHAT and FQNNGV. The CDR3 here is CASSLDQTTHNEQFF. The CDR3 nucleotides are TGTGCCAGCAGCTTAGATCAGACTACTCACAATGAGCAGTTCTTC.

The rearrangement joins TRBV29-1 to TRBJ1-1, with a tentative D call TRBD1 (5 bases). The V gene's germline CDR1 is SQVTM and CDR2 ANQGSEA. The CDR3 is made up of 13 amino acids. Trimming cost V 4 bases and J 1 base, with 10 bases left between them. This CDR3 is CSVGRVGNTEAFF. Written as DNA, the CDR3 is TGCAGCGTTGGCAGGGTGGGGAACACTGAAGCTTTCTTT.

This clone was picked up a small number of times. CDR3 sequence reads: CASSSSGGTGANVLTF. The CDR3 DNA reads TGTGCCAGCAGTAGCTCTGGGGGGACTGGGGCCAACGTCCTGACTTTC. The chain couples TRBV28 to TRBJ2-6; a possible D gene is TRBD2 (6 bases). From germline, CDR1 is MDHEN and CDR2 SYDVKM. V gave up 5 bases and J gave up 2 bases, with 13 bases separating them. There are 16 residues in the CDR3.

This clone was seen only a few times. This sequence joins TRBV15 and TRBJ2-4; 7 bases fit TRBD2. The CDR3 is made up of 18 amino acids. The V gene end was trimmed by 0 bases and the J gene end by 6 bases; junction bases not matched to a gene: 14. Germline values: CDR1 LNHNV, CDR2 YYDKDF (reference sequence). In DNA form, the CDR3 reads TGTGCCACCAGCAGAGATCGGGGGGTAGGGCCGCTGGGAAACATTCAGTACTTC. Translated, it gives CATSRDRGVGPLGNIQYF.

This clone has a handful of counts. V usage is TRBV27 and J usage is TRBJ1-2; no definite D call. V lost 1 base to trimming and J lost 8 bases, with 14 bases between them. Germline CDR1 MNHEY, CDR2 SMNVEV (reference sequence). The CDR3 has 14 residues. The CDR3 DNA reads TGTGCCAGCAGTTTATTGGGCACATCTCAAGGCTACACCTTC. Encoded protein: CASSLLGTSQGYTF.

V gene TRBV7-2 combines with J gene TRBJ2-6; 7 nucleotides align to TRBD1. Germline V CDR1 and CDR2: SGHTA, FQGNSA. Losses at the gene ends were 4 bases for V and 2 bases for J; bases not matched to a gene: 2. The CDR3 totals 15 residues. Here the CDR3 DNA reads TGTGCCAGCAGCTCTACAGGGGCTGGGGCCAACGTCCTGACTTTC. Protein: CASSSTGAGANVLTF.

This clone was seen many times. The CDR3 reads CASSSQLAGNTGELFF. The CDR3, as DNA: TGTGCCAGCAGCTCCCAACTAGCGGGAAACACCGGGGAGCTGTTTTTT. The chain is built from TRBV7-2 and TRBJ2-2; 10 positions match TRBD2. CDR3 size: 16 residues. Germline CDR1 and CDR2: SGHTA and FQGNSA. V dropped 4 bases and J dropped 2; count of bases not matched to a gene: 4.

The chain uses TRBV11-2 and TRBJ2-1; D is possibly TRBD2 (6 bases). Germline V lookup: CDR1 SGHAT, CDR2 FQNNGV. The V and J ends lost 5 bases and 10 bases respectively, with 15 bases between them. The CDR3 runs to 13 residues. The chain's CDR3 is CASSLGRLAEQFF. The CDR3 DNA follows: TGTGCCAGCAGCCTAGGTAGGCTAGCGGAGCAGTTCTTC.

The rearrangement joins TRBV5-4 to TRBJ2-1, with 8 bases that match TRBD2. Germline values: CDR1 SGHNT, CDR2 YYREEE (reference sequence). V gave up 7 bases and J gave up 2 bases; unmatched junction bases: 8. This CDR3 comprises 15 residues. The CDR3 spells CASRVAGGAYNEQFF. The CDR3 DNA is TGTGCCAGCCGGGTGGCGGGAGGTGCCTACAATGAGCAGTTCTTC.

This clone appeared a few times. The chain couples TRBV19 to TRBJ2-2; TRBD1 is a possible D gene (6 bases). V lost 6 bases and J lost 4, with 12 bases in between. Germline-derived CDR1 and CDR2 are LNHDA and SQIVND (reference sequence). The length of the CDR3 is 14 residues. CDR3 region: CASSPQGLTGELFF. The CDR3 nucleotides read TGTGCCAGTAGCCCCCAGGGGCTCACCGGGGAGCTGTTTTTT.

The sample holds a few counts of this clone. The chain employs TRBV28 and TRBJ2-5; TRBD1 matches at 9 bases. The CDR3 has 16 residues. Trimming at V came to 4 bases and at J to 3 bases, leaving 9 bases not matched to a gene. In germline, CDR1 is MDHEN, CDR2 SYDVKM. CDR3 nucleotides: TGTGCCAGCAGTTCCGGACAGGGGCGTTCGGAAGAGACCCAGTACTTC. Amino acid sequence: CASSSGQGRSEETQYF.

This clone showed up many times. This chain links TRBV2 with TRBJ2-2, with D perhaps matching TRBD2 (6 bases). Germline V lookup: CDR1 SNHLY, CDR2 FYNNEI. This CDR3 contains 14 residues. V was trimmed by 3 bases and J by 3 bases, leaving 8 bases between them. The CDR3 reads CASSDREDTGELFF. The CDR3 DNA follows: TGTGCCAGCAGTGATAGGGAGGACACCGGGGAGCTGTTTTTT.

This clone has only a few counts. This chain links TRBV7-3 with TRBJ2-2; 8 bases align to TRBD2. V gave up 4 bases and J gave up 5 bases; unmatched junction bases: 3. CDR1 and CDR2 (germline): SGHTA, FQGTGA. The CDR3 covers 14 residues. CDR3 DNA sequence: TGTGCCAGCAGCTCAACGGGGGGGACCGGGGAGCTGTTTTTT. It translates to CASSSTGGTGELFF.

V is TRBV6-5 and J is TRBJ1-2, with D possibly being TRBD1 (5 bases). CDR1 MNHEY and CDR2 SVGAGI come from the germline V gene. The V gene lost 5 bases and the J gene lost 5 bases, with 15 bases spanning the gap. The CDR3 sequence is 14 residues long. The CDR3 coding sequence is TGTGCCAGCAGTCCTCAGGGTCTCCTGTATGGCTACACCTTC. Amino acids: CASSPQGLLYGYTF.

V usage is TRBV29-1 and J usage is TRBJ2-7; 7 bases match TRBD2. Germline V gene lookup returns CDR1 SQVTM and CDR2 ANQGSEA. The CDR3 spans 11 residues. The V segment lost 7 bases and the J segment 3 bases; nucleotides outside the gene matches: 3. For the CDR3, the DNA is TGCAGCGCTGGGGGGGGCTACGAGCAGTACTTC. It encodes CSAGGGYEQYF.

The count of this clone is one. The chain combines TRBV28 with TRBJ1-2; D is possibly TRBD1 (5 bases). CDR1 is MDHEN and CDR2 is SYDVKM in the germline V gene. The CDR3 extends over 15 amino acids. V gave up 6 bases and J gave up 8 bases, with 22 bases separating them. The CDR3 region is CASSHRVAGAGGYTF. The CDR3 DNA reads as TGTGCCAGCAGCCACCGGGTAGCCGGGGCGGGAGGCTACACCTTC.

The chain uses TRBV6-9 and TRBJ2-1, with 10 nucleotides matching TRBD1. From germline, CDR1 is MNHGY and CDR2 SVAAGI. V was clipped by 8 bases and J by 7 bases; unmatched bases: 11. This CDR3 is 15 amino acids long. The CDR3 here is CASQLPGQGKNEQFF. CDR3 nucleotides: TGTGCCAGCCAGCTGCCGGGACAGGGGAAGAATGAGCAGTTCTTC.

The CDR3 spells CASSLAGQGTYNEQFF. The CDR3 nucleotides are TGCGCCAGCAGCTTGGCGGGACAGGGTACCTACAATGAGCAGTTCTTC. The chain combines TRBV5-1 with TRBJ2-1, with 9 bases that match TRBD1. V trimming: 0 bases; J trimming: 2 bases; junction bases outside the gene matches: 3. This CDR3 is 16 amino acids long. Germline CDR1 is SGHRS and CDR2 is YFSETQ.

The CDR3 coding sequence is TGTGCCAGCAGCTTAGTCCGACTAGCGGGCACAAACAATGAGCAGTTCTTC. This translates into CASSLVRLAGTNNEQFF. This rearrangement joins TRBV7-2 to TRBJ2-1; 10 nucleotides align to TRBD2. Looked up from germline, CDR1 is SGHTA and CDR2 is FQGNSA. This CDR3 contains 17 residues. Germline trimming cut 1 base from V and 5 bases from J; bases unmatched to any gene: 8.

This clone was detected only a few times. V is TRBV7-9 and J is TRBJ2-5, with 7 bases lining up with TRBD1. The CDR3 is 14 amino acids. V dropped 7 bases and J dropped 5; count of bases not matched to a gene: 10. CDR1 and CDR2 from the germline V gene are SEHNR and FQNEAQ (reference sequence). The CDR3 loop reads CASTPTGTWETQYF. In DNA form, the CDR3 reads TGTGCCAGCACCCCGACAGGGACGTGGGAGACCCAGTACTTC.

This clone came up a few times. The chain links TRBV9 to TRBJ2-4; TRBD1 matches at 7 bases. Trimming removed 4 bases from V and 1 base from J; junction bases left unmatched: 11. There are 17 residues in the CDR3. Germline lookup yields CDR1 SGDLS and CDR2 YYNGEE. The CDR3 DNA is TGTGCCAGCAGCCCTTATACAGGGGCAGGGGCCAAAAACATTCAGTACTTC. Encoded protein: CASSPYTGAGAKNIQYF.